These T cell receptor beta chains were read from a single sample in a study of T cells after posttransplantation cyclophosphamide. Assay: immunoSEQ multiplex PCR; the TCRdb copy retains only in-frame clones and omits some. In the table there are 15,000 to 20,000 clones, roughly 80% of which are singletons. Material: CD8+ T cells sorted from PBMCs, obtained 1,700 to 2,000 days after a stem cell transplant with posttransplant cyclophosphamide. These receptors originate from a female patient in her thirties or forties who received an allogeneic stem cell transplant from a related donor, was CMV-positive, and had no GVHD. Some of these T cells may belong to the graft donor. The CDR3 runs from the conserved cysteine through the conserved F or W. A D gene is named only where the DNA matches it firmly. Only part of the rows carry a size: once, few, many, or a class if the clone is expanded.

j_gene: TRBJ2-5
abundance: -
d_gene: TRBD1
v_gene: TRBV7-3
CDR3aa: CASSPLPLGTGYETQYF
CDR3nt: TGTGCCAGCAGCCCCCTCCCGTTGGGGACAGGATACGAGACCCAGTACTTC

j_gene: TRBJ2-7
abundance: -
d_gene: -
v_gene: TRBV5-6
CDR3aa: CASSFPGTYEQYF
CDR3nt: TGTGCCAGCAGCTTCCCAGGGACCTACGAGCAGTACTTC

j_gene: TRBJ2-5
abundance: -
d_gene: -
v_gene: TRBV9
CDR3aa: CASSGGVQASGETQYF
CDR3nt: TGTGCCAGCAGCGGGGGGGTTCAGGCGTCGGGAGAGACCCAGTACTTC

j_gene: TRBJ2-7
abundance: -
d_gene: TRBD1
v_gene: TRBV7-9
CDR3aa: CASSPSGQGYEQYF
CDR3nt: TGTGCCAGCAGCCCCTCAGGACAGGGCTACGAGCAGTACTTC

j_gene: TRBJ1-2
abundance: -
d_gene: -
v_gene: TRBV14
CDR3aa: CASSQDLGGFYGYTF
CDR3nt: TGTGCCAGCAGCCAAGATCTTGGAGGTTTCTATGGCTACACCTTC

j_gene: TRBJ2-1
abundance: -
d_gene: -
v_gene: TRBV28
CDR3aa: CASSPSRDTYNEQFF
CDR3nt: TGTGCCAGCAGTCCCTCCCGGGACACCTACAATGAGCAGTTCTTC

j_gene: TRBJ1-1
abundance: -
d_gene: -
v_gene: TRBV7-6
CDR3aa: CASSRPGFTEAFF
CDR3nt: TGTGCCAGCAGCCGTCCGGGTTTTACTGAAGCTTTCTTT

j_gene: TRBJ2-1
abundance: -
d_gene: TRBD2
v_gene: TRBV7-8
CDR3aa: CASSLRTSGVYNEQFF
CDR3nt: TGTGCCAGCAGCTTAAGGACTAGCGGGGTGTACAATGAGCAGTTCTTC

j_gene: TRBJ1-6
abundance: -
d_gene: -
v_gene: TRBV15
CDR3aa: CATSLENSPLHF
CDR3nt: TGTGCCACCAGCTTAGAAAATTCACCCCTCCACTTT

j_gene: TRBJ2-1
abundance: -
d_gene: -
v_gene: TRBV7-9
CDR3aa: CASSLGLINEQFF
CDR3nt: TGTGCCAGCAGCTTAGGACTAATCAATGAGCAGTTCTTC

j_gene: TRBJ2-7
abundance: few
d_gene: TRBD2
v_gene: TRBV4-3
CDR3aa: CASSQERLAGRLPYEQYF
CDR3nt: TGCGCCAGCAGCCAAGAGAGACTAGCGGGGCGTCTTCCCTACGAGCAGTACTTC

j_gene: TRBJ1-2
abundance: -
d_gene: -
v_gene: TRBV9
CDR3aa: CASSAGRVSYTF
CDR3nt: TGTGCCAGCAGCGCCGGCCGGGTGAGCTACACCTTC

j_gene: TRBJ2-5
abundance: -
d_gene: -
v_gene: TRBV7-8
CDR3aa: CASSLEGPWETQYF
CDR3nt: TGTGCCAGCAGCTTAGAGGGGCCCTGGGAGACCCAGTACTTC

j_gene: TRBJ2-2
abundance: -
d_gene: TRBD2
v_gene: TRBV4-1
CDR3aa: CASSQDKRGVIFTGELFF
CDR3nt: TGCGCCAGCAGCCAAGACAAGCGGGGGGTTATTTTTACCGGGGAGCTGTTTTTT

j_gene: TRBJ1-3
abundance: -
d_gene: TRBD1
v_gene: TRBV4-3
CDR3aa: CASSQDTGGYGNTIYF
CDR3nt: TGCGCCAGCAGCCAAGATACAGGGGGATATGGAAACACCATATATTTT

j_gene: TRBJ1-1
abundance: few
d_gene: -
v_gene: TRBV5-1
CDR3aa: CASSLNGGRTEAFF
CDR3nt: TGCGCCAGCAGCCTAAATGGGGGCAGGACTGAAGCTTTCTTT

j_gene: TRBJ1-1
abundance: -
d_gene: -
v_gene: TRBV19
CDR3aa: CASSIDTEGTEAFF
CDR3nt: TGTGCCAGTAGTATAGACACAGAAGGCACTGAAGCTTTCTTT

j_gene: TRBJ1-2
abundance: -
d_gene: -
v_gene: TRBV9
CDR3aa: CASSSAGGQVNYGYTF
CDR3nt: TGTGCCAGCAGCTCCGCGGGAGGACAAGTAAACTATGGCTACACCTTC

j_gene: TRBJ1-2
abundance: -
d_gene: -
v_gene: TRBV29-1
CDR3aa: CSVEGGVPEGYTF
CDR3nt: TGCAGCGTTGAGGGGGGAGTTCCGGAAGGCTACACCTTC

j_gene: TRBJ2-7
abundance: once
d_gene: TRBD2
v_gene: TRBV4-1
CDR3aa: CASSPTGTSGGLSYEQYF
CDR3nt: TGCGCCAGCAGCCCAACCGGGACTAGCGGGGGGCTATCCTACGAGCAGTACTTC

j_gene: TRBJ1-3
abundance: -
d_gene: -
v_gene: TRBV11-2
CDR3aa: CASSLDSDTIYF
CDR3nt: TGTGCCAGCAGCTTAGATTCGGACACCATATATTTT

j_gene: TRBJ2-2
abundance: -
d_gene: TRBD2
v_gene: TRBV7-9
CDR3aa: CASSAGTSVTAGELFF
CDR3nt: TGTGCCAGCAGCGCAGGGACTAGCGTTACGGCCGGGGAGCTGTTTTTT

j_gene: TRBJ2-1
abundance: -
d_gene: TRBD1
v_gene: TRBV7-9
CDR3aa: CASSHHRDRGQNEQFF
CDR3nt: TGTGCCAGCAGCCATCACCGGGACAGGGGGCAGAATGAGCAGTTCTTC

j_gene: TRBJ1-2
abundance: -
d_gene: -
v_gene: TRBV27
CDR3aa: CASSLSPGDGYTF
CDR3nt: TGTGCCAGCAGCTTATCACCGGGGGATGGCTACACCTTC

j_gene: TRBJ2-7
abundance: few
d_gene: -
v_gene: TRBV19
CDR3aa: CAIQGPNEQYF
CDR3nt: TGTGCCATCCAGGGTCCCAACGAGCAGTACTTC

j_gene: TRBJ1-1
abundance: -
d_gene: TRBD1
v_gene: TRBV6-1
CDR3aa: CASRGQPYTEAFF
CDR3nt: TGTGCCAGCAGGGGACAGCCATACACTGAAGCTTTCTTT

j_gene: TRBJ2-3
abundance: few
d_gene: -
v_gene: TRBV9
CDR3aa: CASSVRDTDTQYF
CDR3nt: TGTGCCAGCAGCGTTCGGGATACAGATACGCAGTATTTT

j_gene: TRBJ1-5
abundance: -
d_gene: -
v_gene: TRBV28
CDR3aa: CASSEWASNQPQHF
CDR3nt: TGTGCCAGCAGTGAATGGGCTAGCAATCAGCCCCAGCATTTT

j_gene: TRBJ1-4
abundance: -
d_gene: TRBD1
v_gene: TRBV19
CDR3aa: CASSTSRDSLAPDEKLFF
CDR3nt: TGTGCCAGTAGTACGTCCCGGGACAGCCTGGCCCCCGACGAAAAACTGTTTTTT

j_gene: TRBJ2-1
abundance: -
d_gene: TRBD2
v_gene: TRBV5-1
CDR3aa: CASSSGTSGDEQFF
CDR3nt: TGCGCCAGCAGCTCGGGGACTAGCGGGGATGAGCAGTTCTTC

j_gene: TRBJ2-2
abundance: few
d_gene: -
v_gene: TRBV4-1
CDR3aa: CASSQEKAATGELFF
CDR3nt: TGCGCCAGCAGCCAAGAAAAAGCGGCTACCGGGGAGCTGTTTTTT

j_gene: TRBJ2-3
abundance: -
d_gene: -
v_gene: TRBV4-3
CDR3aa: CASSQDDGVGRGDTDTQYF
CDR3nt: TGCGCCAGCAGCCAAGACGACGGGGTTGGGCGGGGAGACACAGATACGCAGTATTTT

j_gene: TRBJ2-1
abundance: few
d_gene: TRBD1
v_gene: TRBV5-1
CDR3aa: CASSLDRGPNEQFF
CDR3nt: TGCGCCAGCAGCTTGGACAGGGGGCCAAATGAGCAGTTCTTC

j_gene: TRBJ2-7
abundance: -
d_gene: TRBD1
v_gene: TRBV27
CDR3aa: CASSPRQGILSSYEQYF
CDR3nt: TGTGCCAGCAGTCCGAGACAGGGCATACTCAGCTCCTACGAGCAGTACTTC

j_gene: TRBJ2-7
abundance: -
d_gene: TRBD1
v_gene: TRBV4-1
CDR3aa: CASSQGPGDRGYEQYF
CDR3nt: TGCGCCAGCAGCCAAGGGCCGGGGGACAGGGGTTACGAGCAGTACTTC

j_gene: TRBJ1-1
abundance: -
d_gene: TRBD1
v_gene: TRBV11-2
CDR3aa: CASSLGQGGTEAFF
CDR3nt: TGTGCCAGCAGTTTGGGACAGGGGGGGACTGAAGCTTTCTTT

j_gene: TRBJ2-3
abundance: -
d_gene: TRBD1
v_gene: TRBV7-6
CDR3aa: CASSLRDREVDTQYF
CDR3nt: TGTGCCAGCAGCTTACGGGACAGGGAAGTTGATACGCAGTATTTT

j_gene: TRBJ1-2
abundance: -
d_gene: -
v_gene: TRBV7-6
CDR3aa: CASSSLSGGSYTF
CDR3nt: TGTGCCAGCAGCTCTCTATCCGGGGGGAGCTACACCTTC

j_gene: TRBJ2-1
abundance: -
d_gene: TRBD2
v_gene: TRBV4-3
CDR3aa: CASSQSSGGGSYNEQFF
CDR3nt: TGCGCCAGCAGCCAATCGAGCGGGGGGGGGTCCTACAATGAGCAGTTCTTC

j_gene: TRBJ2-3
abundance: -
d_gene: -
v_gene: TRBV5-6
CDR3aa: CASSLVPGQITDTQYF
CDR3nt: TGTGCCAGCAGCTTGGTCCCCGGACAGATCACAGATACGCAGTATTTT

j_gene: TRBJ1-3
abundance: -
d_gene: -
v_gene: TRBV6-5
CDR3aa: CASSYSVGNTIYF
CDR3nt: TGTGCCAGCAGTTATTCCGTCGGAAACACCATATATTTT

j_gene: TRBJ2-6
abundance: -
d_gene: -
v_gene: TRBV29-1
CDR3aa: CSVQISGANVLTF
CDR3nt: TGCAGCGTTCAGATCTCTGGGGCCAACGTCCTGACTTTC

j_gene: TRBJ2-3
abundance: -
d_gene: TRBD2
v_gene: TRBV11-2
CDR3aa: CASSFVAGGTDTQYF
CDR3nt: TGTGCCAGCAGCTTTGTAGCGGGAGGCACAGATACGCAGTATTTT

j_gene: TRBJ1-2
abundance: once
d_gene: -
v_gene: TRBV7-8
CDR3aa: CASSPQLGGGGDGYTF
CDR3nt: TGTGCCAGCAGCCCCCAGCTGGGGGGAGGCGGTGATGGCTACACCTTC

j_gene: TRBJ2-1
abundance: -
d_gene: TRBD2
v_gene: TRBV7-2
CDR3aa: CASSSYGLAFLGNEQFF
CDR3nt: TGTGCCAGCAGCTCTTATGGACTAGCCTTTTTGGGTAATGAGCAGTTCTTC

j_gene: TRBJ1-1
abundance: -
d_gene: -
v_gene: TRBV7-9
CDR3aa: CASSLGLDTEAFF
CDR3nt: TGTGCCAGCAGTCTGGGCTTGGACACTGAAGCTTTCTTT

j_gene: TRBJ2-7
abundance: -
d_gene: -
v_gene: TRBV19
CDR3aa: CASSPFLGAGVHEQYF
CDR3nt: TGTGCCAGTAGTCCGTTTCTGGGGGCAGGGGTCCACGAGCAGTACTTC

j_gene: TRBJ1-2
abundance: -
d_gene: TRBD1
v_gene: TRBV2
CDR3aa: CASSERGTGANYGYTF
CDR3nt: TGTGCCAGCAGTGAGCGCGGGACAGGAGCTAACTATGGCTACACCTTC

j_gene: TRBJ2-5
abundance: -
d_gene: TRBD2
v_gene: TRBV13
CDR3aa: CASSPAGGQTQYF
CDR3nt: TGTGCCAGCAGCCCCGCGGGGGGTCAGACCCAGTACTTC

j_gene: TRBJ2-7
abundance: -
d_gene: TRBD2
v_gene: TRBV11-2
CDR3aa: CASSPGLAGDSYEQYF
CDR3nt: TGTGCCAGCAGCCCAGGACTAGCGGGGGACTCCTACGAGCAGTACTTC